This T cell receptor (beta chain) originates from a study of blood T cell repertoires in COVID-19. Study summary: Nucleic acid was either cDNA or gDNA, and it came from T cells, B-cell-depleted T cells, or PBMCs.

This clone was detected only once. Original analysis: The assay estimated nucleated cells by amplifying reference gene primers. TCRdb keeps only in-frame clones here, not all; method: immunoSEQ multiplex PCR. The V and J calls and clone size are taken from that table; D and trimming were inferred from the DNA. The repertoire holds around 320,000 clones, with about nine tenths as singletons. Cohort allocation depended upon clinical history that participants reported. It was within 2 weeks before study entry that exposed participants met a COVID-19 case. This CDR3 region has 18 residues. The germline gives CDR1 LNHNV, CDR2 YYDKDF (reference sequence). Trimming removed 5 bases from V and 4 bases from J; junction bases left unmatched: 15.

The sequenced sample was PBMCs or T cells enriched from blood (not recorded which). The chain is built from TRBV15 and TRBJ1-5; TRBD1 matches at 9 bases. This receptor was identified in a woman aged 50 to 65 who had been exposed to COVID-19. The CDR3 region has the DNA TGTGCCACCAGCGGTAGTACTGGGACAGGGAGGACGAATCAGCCCCAGCATTTT. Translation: CATSGSTGTGRTNQPQHF.